What follows describes a single TCR beta chain. This entry comes from a study of blood T cell repertoires in COVID-19. Methods used by the authors: Reference gene primers were amplified, and this amplification served to estimate nucleated cell counts. TCRdb keeps only in-frame clones here, not all; method: immunoSEQ multiplex PCR. The V and J calls and clone size are taken from that table; D and trimming were inferred from the DNA. The table includes around 300,000 clones, around 87% detected once. This CDR3 region has 17 residues. J gave up 5 bases and V 0 bases, and 3 bases lay outside the gene matches. Germline V gives CDR1 LGHNA, CDR2 YNFKEQ.

The sequence derives from a woman aged 30 to 39 who had recovered from COVID-19. Sequenced material: PBMCs or T cells enriched from blood (not recorded which). The chain is built from TRBV4-2 and TRBJ1-6, with TRBD1 identical over 11 bases. The CDR3 here is CASSQDLGQGDNSPLHF. Written as DNA, the CDR3 is TGTGCCAGCAGCCAAGATCTGGGACAGGGGGATAATTCACCCCTCCACTTT.